The rows below give T cell receptor beta chains drawn from one sample of a study of CD8+ T cells in alopecia areata. Generated by immunoSEQ multiplex PCR, the TCRdb table keeps only in-frame clones and is missing some. The sample contains about 200,000 clones, over 45% of which appear only once. The sample in question was CD4+ T cells sorted from blood, obtained at week 24, from a patient treated with tofacitinib. The receptor set was obtained from a human donor with alopecia areata. Each CDR3 is given with its conserved first and last residue. D genes are given only for firm matches. Only part of the rows carry a size: once, few, many, or a class if the clone is expanded.

d_gene: TRBD2; abundance: NA; j_gene: TRBJ2-7; len: 13; v_gene: TRBV30; CDR3aa: CAWTSAGVGEQYF; CDR3nt: TGTGCCTGGACGTCAGCGGGAGTCGGCGAGCAGTACTTC
d_gene: NA; abundance: NA; j_gene: TRBJ2-5; len: 11; v_gene: TRBV19; CDR3aa: CASSYAKTQYF; CDR3nt: TGTGCCAGTAGCTACGCCAAGACCCAGTACTTC
d_gene: TRBD1; abundance: NA; j_gene: TRBJ2-6; len: 17; v_gene: TRBV5-4; CDR3aa: CASSPGQGAPGANVLTF; CDR3nt: TGTGCCAGCAGTCCGGGACAGGGGGCGCCGGGGGCCAACGTCCTGACTTTC
d_gene: NA; abundance: NA; j_gene: TRBJ2-7; len: 12; v_gene: TRBV2; CDR3aa: CASTRSGDEQYF; CDR3nt: TGTGCCAGCACCAGGTCCGGGGACGAGCAGTACTTC
d_gene: NA; abundance: NA; j_gene: TRBJ2-3; len: 14; v_gene: TRBV5-6; CDR3aa: CASSPGPAADTQYF; CDR3nt: TGTGCCAGCAGCCCTGGTCCGGCGGCAGATACGCAGTATTTT
d_gene: NA; abundance: once; j_gene: TRBJ1-2; len: 14; v_gene: TRBV7-9; CDR3aa: CASSIQAGNYGYTF; CDR3nt: TGTGCCAGCAGCATCCAGGCCGGGAACTATGGCTACACCTTC
d_gene: NA; abundance: once; j_gene: TRBJ2-5; len: 13; v_gene: TRBV4-1; CDR3aa: CASSRGGEETQYF; CDR3nt: TGCGCCAGCAGCCGAGGCGGGGAAGAGACCCAGTACTTC
d_gene: NA; abundance: once; j_gene: TRBJ2-5; len: 16; v_gene: TRBV15; CDR3aa: CATSRTLLASQETQYF; CDR3nt: TGTGCCACCAGCAGGACTCTACTAGCATCCCAAGAGACCCAGTACTTC
d_gene: NA; abundance: NA; j_gene: TRBJ2-2; len: 15; v_gene: TRBV6-5; CDR3aa: CASSYSLGPTGELFF; CDR3nt: TGTGCCAGCAGTTACTCGTTGGGGCCCACCGGGGAGCTGTTTTTT
d_gene: NA; abundance: NA; j_gene: TRBJ2-3; len: 14; v_gene: TRBV27; CDR3aa: CASSLAGPRDTQYF; CDR3nt: TGTGCCAGCAGTTTAGCGGGGCCGAGGGATACGCAGTATTTT
d_gene: NA; abundance: NA; j_gene: TRBJ1-2; len: 16; v_gene: TRBV30; CDR3aa: CACEPGPPEGGYGYTF; CDR3nt: TGTGCCTGTGAACCGGGACCCCCGGAGGGGGGCTATGGCTACACCTTC
d_gene: TRBD1; abundance: once; j_gene: TRBJ2-3; len: 15; v_gene: TRBV9; CDR3aa: CASSPWTGVTDTQYF; CDR3nt: TGTGCCAGCAGCCCCTGGACAGGGGTCACAGATACGCAGTATTTT
d_gene: NA; abundance: NA; j_gene: TRBJ1-2; len: 13; v_gene: TRBV5-1; CDR3aa: CASSLNPNYGYTF; CDR3nt: TGCGCCAGCAGCTTGAACCCTAACTATGGCTACACCTTC
d_gene: NA; abundance: NA; j_gene: TRBJ2-6; len: 14; v_gene: TRBV4-2; CDR3aa: CASSQANGANVLTF; CDR3nt: TGTGCCAGCAGCCAAGCCAATGGGGCCAACGTCCTGACTTTC
d_gene: NA; abundance: few; j_gene: TRBJ1-1; len: 15; v_gene: TRBV10-3; CDR3aa: CAISKEGDMNTEAFF; CDR3nt: TGTGCCATCAGTAAAGAGGGAGACATGAACACTGAAGCTTTCTTT
d_gene: NA; abundance: many; j_gene: TRBJ2-5; len: 13; v_gene: TRBV28; CDR3aa: CASSSPRVISQYF; CDR3nt: TGTGCCAGCAGTTCCCCCAGGGTAATATCCCAGTACTTC
d_gene: NA; abundance: once; j_gene: TRBJ2-3; len: 15; v_gene: TRBV5-6; CDR3aa: CASSSSKRVADTQYF; CDR3nt: TGTGCCAGCAGCTCATCTAAGAGGGTCGCAGATACGCAGTATTTT
d_gene: NA; abundance: few; j_gene: TRBJ2-5; len: 12; v_gene: TRBV7-2; CDR3aa: CASSSGVQGLYF; CDR3nt: TGTGCCAGCAGCTCAGGAGTCCAGGGACTGTACTTC
d_gene: NA; abundance: NA; j_gene: TRBJ2-3; len: 15; v_gene: TRBV6-5; CDR3aa: CASSRDSTSTDTQYF; CDR3nt: TGTGCCAGCAGTCGAGACAGTACTAGCACAGATACGCAGTATTTT
d_gene: NA; abundance: NA; j_gene: TRBJ2-3; len: 14; v_gene: TRBV27; CDR3aa: CASSLLSGADTQYF; CDR3nt: TGTGCCAGCAGTTTACTGTCTGGGGCAGATACGCAGTATTTT
d_gene: TRBD1; abundance: NA; j_gene: TRBJ1-2; len: 15; v_gene: TRBV7-9; CDR3aa: CASSSQGATNYGYTF; CDR3nt: TGTGCCAGCAGCTCACAGGGGGCCACTAACTATGGCTACACCTTC
d_gene: TRBD2; abundance: NA; j_gene: TRBJ2-5; len: 12; v_gene: TRBV6-6; CDR3aa: CASSASGETQYF; CDR3nt: TGTGCCAGCTCGGCTAGCGGAGAGACCCAGTACTTC
d_gene: TRBD2; abundance: NA; j_gene: TRBJ2-3; len: 14; v_gene: TRBV2; CDR3aa: CASGTAGITDTQYF; CDR3nt: TGTGCCAGCGGAACAGCGGGGATCACAGATACGCAGTATTTT
d_gene: NA; abundance: NA; j_gene: TRBJ1-1; len: 13; v_gene: TRBV4-1; CDR3aa: CASSHSGNTEAFF; CDR3nt: TGCGCCAGCAGCCATTCGGGGAACACTGAAGCTTTCTTT
d_gene: NA; abundance: NA; j_gene: TRBJ1-1; len: 15; v_gene: TRBV5-1; CDR3aa: CASSLAAMVNTEAFF; CDR3nt: TGCGCCAGCAGCTTGGCCGCTATGGTCAACACTGAAGCTTTCTTT
d_gene: NA; abundance: NA; j_gene: TRBJ1-5; len: 15; v_gene: TRBV28; CDR3aa: CASSLQTVGDQPQHF; CDR3nt: TGTGCCAGCAGCCTACAGACAGTCGGGGACCAGCCCCAGCATTTT
d_gene: TRBD1; abundance: few; j_gene: TRBJ2-5; len: 16; v_gene: TRBV30; CDR3aa: CAWSVGTGDGSETQYF; CDR3nt: TGTGCCTGGAGTGTAGGGACAGGGGATGGTTCGGAGACCCAGTACTTC
d_gene: NA; abundance: NA; j_gene: TRBJ1-1; len: 13; v_gene: TRBV30; CDR3aa: CAWSWDRNTEAFF; CDR3nt: TGTGCCTGGAGCTGGGACCGGAACACTGAAGCTTTCTTT
d_gene: NA; abundance: few; j_gene: TRBJ2-6; len: 18; v_gene: TRBV4-3; CDR3aa: CASSQDLLRNSGANVLTF; CDR3nt: TGCGCCAGCAGCCAAGATCTCCTACGGAACTCTGGGGCCAACGTCCTGACTTTC
d_gene: NA; abundance: NA; j_gene: TRBJ2-1; len: 16; v_gene: TRBV11-2; CDR3aa: CASSPTRDGAYNEQFF; CDR3nt: TGTGCCAGCAGTCCTACCCGGGACGGGGCTTACAATGAGCAGTTCTTC
d_gene: TRBD2; abundance: few; j_gene: TRBJ2-3; len: 20; v_gene: TRBV15; CDR3aa: CATSRDRGASGRVSTDTQYF; CDR3nt: TGTGCCACCAGCAGAGATAGGGGGGCTAGCGGGAGAGTGAGCACAGATACGCAGTATTTT
d_gene: NA; abundance: NA; j_gene: TRBJ2-2; len: 11; v_gene: TRBV7-2; CDR3aa: CASSNPGELFF; CDR3nt: TGTGCCAGCAGCAACCCCGGGGAGCTGTTTTTT
d_gene: NA; abundance: NA; j_gene: TRBJ2-7; len: 13; v_gene: TRBV27; CDR3aa: CASSLGTTYEQYF; CDR3nt: TGTGCCAGCAGTTTGGGGACAACCTACGAGCAGTACTTC
d_gene: TRBD2; abundance: few; j_gene: TRBJ2-1; len: 16; v_gene: TRBV6-5; CDR3aa: CASSYTAGVGYNEQFF; CDR3nt: TGTGCCAGCAGTTACACAGCGGGAGTAGGCTACAATGAGCAGTTCTTC
d_gene: NA; abundance: NA; j_gene: TRBJ1-5; len: 12; v_gene: TRBV18; CDR3aa: CASSPPSQPQHF; CDR3nt: TGTGCCAGCTCACCACCTAGTCAGCCCCAGCATTTT
d_gene: NA; abundance: few; j_gene: TRBJ2-3; len: 13; v_gene: TRBV7-2; CDR3aa: CASSSNPPGAQYF; CDR3nt: TGTGCCAGCAGCTCAAACCCCCCGGGGGCGCAGTATTTT
d_gene: NA; abundance: NA; j_gene: TRBJ1-1; len: 13; v_gene: TRBV14; CDR3aa: CASSANRGGEAFF; CDR3nt: TGTGCCAGCAGTGCTAATAGGGGAGGCGAAGCTTTCTTT
d_gene: NA; abundance: NA; j_gene: TRBJ1-2; len: 14; v_gene: TRBV5-6; CDR3aa: CASSSPTEYYGYTF; CDR3nt: TGTGCCAGCAGTTCTCCGACAGAATACTATGGCTACACCTTC
d_gene: NA; abundance: NA; j_gene: TRBJ1-3; len: 12; v_gene: TRBV29-1; CDR3aa: CSVGTAGNTIYF; CDR3nt: TGCAGCGTTGGGACGGCTGGAAACACCATATATTTT
d_gene: TRBD1; abundance: few; j_gene: TRBJ1-1; len: 15; v_gene: TRBV6-5; CDR3aa: CASSLTLGRGPEAFF; CDR3nt: TGTGCCAGCAGCCTTACTTTGGGCAGGGGGCCTGAAGCTTTCTTT
d_gene: NA; abundance: NA; j_gene: TRBJ2-1; len: 13; v_gene: TRBV10-3; CDR3aa: CAISGPEGHEQFF; CDR3nt: TGTGCCATCAGTGGCCCGGAAGGGCATGAGCAGTTCTTC
d_gene: TRBD2; abundance: few; j_gene: TRBJ2-5; len: 14; v_gene: TRBV5-1; CDR3aa: CASSLAGGQETQYF; CDR3nt: TGCGCCAGCAGCTTAGCGGGGGGGCAAGAGACCCAGTACTTC
d_gene: NA; abundance: NA; j_gene: TRBJ1-1; len: 11; v_gene: TRBV6-5; CDR3aa: CASSRDRKAFF; CDR3nt: TGTGCCAGTTCCCGGGACCGCAAAGCTTTCTTT
d_gene: NA; abundance: NA; j_gene: TRBJ1-2; len: 13; v_gene: TRBV5-6; CDR3aa: CASSFDVGAAYTF; CDR3nt: TGTGCCAGCAGCTTTGATGTCGGGGCTGCCTACACCTTC
d_gene: TRBD1; abundance: NA; j_gene: TRBJ1-2; len: 16; v_gene: TRBV5-4; CDR3aa: CASSWGQGRYSYGYTF; CDR3nt: TGTGCCAGCAGCTGGGGACAGGGCAGATATAGCTATGGCTACACCTTC
d_gene: NA; abundance: NA; j_gene: TRBJ1-1; len: 11; v_gene: TRBV30; CDR3aa: CAWSRQGIAFF; CDR3nt: TGTGCCTGGAGCCGTCAGGGTATTGCTTTCTTT
d_gene: TRBD2; abundance: NA; j_gene: TRBJ2-1; len: 16; v_gene: TRBV15; CDR3aa: CATSRSGLAVPNEQFF; CDR3nt: TGTGCCACCAGCAGATCGGGACTAGCGGTCCCGAATGAGCAGTTCTTC
d_gene: NA; abundance: NA; j_gene: TRBJ2-1; len: 16; v_gene: TRBV5-1; CDR3aa: CASSLGPSKIDNEQFF; CDR3nt: TGCGCCAGCAGCTTGGGTCCTAGCAAAATTGACAATGAGCAGTTCTTC